This TCR beta chain stems from a study of beta chain features in type 1 diabetes. Broader study findings: Shorter TCRB CDR3s, moderately but significantly so, were found in Type 1 diabetes patients in all four CD4+ subsets.

Germline-derived CDR1 and CDR2 are MGHRA and YSYEKL. The V gene end was trimmed by 4 bases and the J gene end by 6 bases; junction bases not matched to a gene: 5. The CDR3 contains 15 residues. Averaging about 116 mL, one heparinised blood draw came from each individual donor. What was sequenced were expressed TCRB transcripts, since all of the isolated RNA had been reverse transcribed. Using immunoSEQ multiplex PCR, the repertoire was profiled, and TCRdb retains in-frame clones only, with some absent. The data show fewer than 350,000 clones, 15% seen once. As regards this clone: Antigen: not known.

The TCR sequence derives from a man aged 18 to 29 with type 1 diabetes. The chain joins TRBV4-1 to TRBJ2-1; 11 positions agree with TRBD2. Sequencing was carried out using naive CD4+ T cells from blood. CDR3 protein: CASSPYGTSGNEQFF. The CDR3, as DNA: TGCGCCAGCAGCCCTTACGGGACTAGCGGCAATGAGCAGTTCTTC.